The 28 T cell receptor beta chains below all came from one sample that was sequenced in a study of blood T cell repertoires in COVID-19. The assay was immunoSEQ multiplex PCR, and TCRdb's table has in-frame clones only and misses some. The sample consists of 310,000 or so clones, around 89% of them appearing once. The sample was PBMCs or T cells enriched from blood (not recorded which). These receptors originate from a woman aged 18-30 years with acute COVID-19.

This chain joins TRBV3-1 (or the pseudogene TRBV3-2) and TRBJ2-1; maybe TRBD1 (9 bases). The V and J ends lost 2 bases and 3 bases respectively, with 29 bases between them. From germline, CDR1 is LGHDT and CDR2 YNNKEL (reference sequence). The CDR3 spans 21 residues. CDR3 sequence reads: CASSQYPTGGATSGRYNEQFF. The CDR3 nucleotides read TGTGCCAGCAGCCAATACCCGACAGGGGGGGCTACTAGCGGCCGCTACAATGAGCAGTTCTTC.

This clone was found a few times. The rearrangement joins TRBV24-1 to TRBJ2-1, with 13 bases matching TRBD2. V gave up 5 bases and J gave up 0 bases; unmatched junction bases: 12. Looked up from germline, CDR1 is KGHDR and CDR2 is SFDVKD. The length of the CDR3 is 20 residues. DNA of the CDR3: TGTGCCACCAGTGCAACGGGACTAGCGGGGCCTTCCGGCTCCTACAATGAGCAGTTCTTC. Amino acids: CATSATGLAGPSGSYNEQFF.

The gene calls are TRBV6-5 and TRBJ2-5; 8 bases agree with TRBD2. The CDR3 is 13 residues long. Germline loops: CDR1 MNHEY, CDR2 SVGAGI. The J segment lost 3 bases and the V segment lost 6 bases, leaving 3 bases of the junction unmatched. For the CDR3, the DNA is TGTGCCAGCAGGATGGGACTAGAAGAGACCCAGTACTTC. Its translation: CASRMGLEETQYF.

V gene TRBV9 combines with J gene TRBJ2-2, with 10 positions matching TRBD1. V lost 5 bases, J lost 6 bases, and 4 bases stayed unmatched. The germline gives CDR1 SGDLS, CDR2 YYNGEE. The CDR3 totals 14 residues. The CDR3 reads CASRTGTGAGELFF. Here the CDR3 DNA reads TGTGCCAGCAGAACCGGGACAGGGGCCGGGGAGCTGTTTTTT. The full variable domain, in which reference TRBV9 and TRBJ2-2 provide the parts outside the CDR3, is DSGVTQTPKHLITATGQRVTLRCSPRSGDLSVYWYQQSLDQGLQFLIQYYNGEERAKGNILERFSAQQFPDLHSELNLSSLELGDSALYFCASRTGTGAGELFFGEGSRLTVL.

The J gene is TRBJ1-6, the V gene TRBV6-5; the D is unclear. The CDR3 covers 14 residues. CDR1 is MNHEY and CDR2 is SVGAGI in the germline V gene. The V end was cut by 2 bases, the J end by 9 bases, with 11 bases between. The CDR3 region is CASSYQLAFSPLHF. CDR3 bases: TGTGCCAGCAGTTACCAGCTAGCGTTTTCACCCCTCCACTTT.

The gene calls are TRBV2 and TRBJ2-3; 8 nucleotides match TRBD1. The trim removed 6 bases at V and 5 bases at J, leaving 19 bases unmatched. Per the germline V gene, CDR1 is SNHLY and CDR2 is FYNNEI. This CDR3 is built from 18 residues. For the CDR3, the DNA is TGTGCCAGCAGCTATCGGGACAGGCCCGATAGTAAGGAAGATACGCAGTATTTT. This translates into CASSYRDRPDSKEDTQYF. The full variable domain, rest sourced from reference TRBV2 and TRBJ2-3, is EPEVTQTPSHQVTQMGQEVILRCVPISNHLYFYWYRQILGQKVEFLVSFYNNEISEKSEIFDDQFSVERPDGSNFTLKIRSTKLEDSAMYFCASSYRDRPDSKEDTQYFGPGTRLTVL.

The rearrangement joins TRBV19 to TRBJ1-1; D not resolved. The CDR3 is made up of 16 amino acids. V gave up 6 bases and J gave up 5 bases, with 22 bases separating them. Germline V gene sequence: CDR1 LNHDA, CDR2 SQIVND (reference sequence). CDR3 sequence (DNA): TGTGCCAGTAGACCGAGAGGCGGCGCCTCTGGTACTGAAGCTTTCTTT. It codes for CASRPRGGASGTEAFF.

V is TRBV18 and J is TRBJ1-5; D perhaps matches TRBD1 (5 bases). Trimming stripped 3 bases from V and 7 bases from J, with 16 bases between. The CDR3 covers 15 residues. In germline, CDR1 is KGHSH, CDR2 LQKENI. CDR3 sequence (DNA): TGTGCCAGCTCACCTCAGGGATTGGGTAGGCAGCCCCAGCATTTT. Residues: CASSPQGLGRQPQHF.

The chain links TRBV10-3 to TRBJ1-1; the match to TRBD1 covers 7 bases. V shed 0 bases and J 6 bases; nucleotides not matched to a gene: 7. Germline V gene sequence: CDR1 ENHRY, CDR2 SYGVKD. The length of the CDR3 is 15 residues. The CDR3 region is CAISESGRGVAEAFF. The CDR3 DNA sequence: TGTGCCATCAGTGAGTCAGGCAGGGGGGTAGCTGAAGCTTTCTTT.

The gene calls are TRBV7-9 and TRBJ2-1; 9 bases are a match to TRBD1. V dropped 5 bases and J dropped 3; count of bases not matched to a gene: 8. The CDR3 has 16 amino acids. Germline CDR1 SEHNR, CDR2 FQNEAQ (reference sequence). Here the CDR3 reads CASSPPTGGGYNEQFF. DNA for the CDR3: TGTGCCAGCAGCCCCCCGACAGGGGGTGGCTACAATGAGCAGTTCTTC. The whole variable domain, remainder taken from reference TRBV7-9 and TRBJ2-1, is DTGVSQNPRHKITKRGQNVTFRCDPISEHNRLYWYRQTLGQGPEFLTYFQNEAQLEKSRLLSDRFSAERPKGSFSTLEIQRTEQGDSAMYLCASSPPTGGGYNEQFFGPGTRLTVL.

This CDR3 reads CASGTGGGFAEAFF. Here the CDR3 DNA reads TGTGCTAGTGGTACTGGGGGGGGATTCGCTGAAGCTTTCTTT. The rearrangement uses TRBV12-5 and TRBJ1-1, with a tentative D call TRBD1 (5 bases). The CDR3 consists of 14 residues. With 5 bases removed from V and 6 bases from J, the gap between germline ends came to 16 bases. Germline CDR1 and CDR2: LGHNT and FRNRAP.

CDR3 nucleotide sequence: TGTGCCAGCAGTTTTCACGGGACAGGGGTTCTTGGTGAGCAGTTCTTC. Translated: CASSFHGTGVLGEQFF. The chain is built from TRBV28 and TRBJ2-1; TRBD1 matches 10 bases. The CDR3 length is 16 residues. CDR1 and CDR2 from the germline V gene are MDHEN and SYDVKM. The V and J ends lost 3 bases and 9 bases, in that order; junction bases with no gene match: 11.

The genes are TRBV5-1 and TRBJ2-2, with TRBD2 identical over 7 bases. V shed 6 bases and J 4 bases; nucleotides not matched to a gene: 6. From germline, CDR1 is SGHRS and CDR2 YFSETQ. This CDR3 has 14 amino acids. In nucleotides, the CDR3 is TGCGCCAGCATTGACGGGAGGCCCACCGGGGAGCTGTTTTTT. Its translation: CASIDGRPTGELFF.

The chain is built from TRBV7-2 and TRBJ1-2, with D unresolved. V lost 1 base to trimming and J lost 7 bases, with 16 bases between them. The germline gives CDR1 SGHTA, CDR2 FQGNSA. The CDR3 loop spans 15 amino acids. CDR3 loop: CASSLEVLGQSGYTF. The CDR3 DNA reads TGTGCCAGCAGCTTAGAGGTCTTGGGCCAATCTGGCTACACCTTC.

This clone was seen once. The chain employs TRBV10-1 and TRBJ2-7, with TRBD2 identical over 7 bases. V shed 5 bases, J shed 2 bases, and the junction held 0 bases outside the gene matches. This CDR3 comprises 12 residues. The germline CDR1 and CDR2 sequences are WNHNN and SYGVQD (reference sequence). For the CDR3, the DNA is TGCGCCAGCAGTAGCGGGACCTACGAGCAGTACTTC. It translates to CASSSGTYEQYF.

This CDR3 reads CASSLEGAGREKLFF. For the CDR3, the DNA is TGCGCCAGCAGCTTGGAAGGGGCCGGGCGCGAAAAACTGTTTTTT. V is TRBV5-1 and J is TRBJ1-4; possible D gene TRBD1, 5 bases. In germline, CDR1 is SGHRS, CDR2 YFSETQ. Trimming took off 0 bases at V and 8 bases at J, with 14 bases between the two ends. This CDR3 has 15 residues.

The chain has TRBV27 and TRBJ2-2; 9 bases agree with TRBD2. The trim removed 2 bases at V and 6 bases at J, leaving 4 bases unmatched. The CDR3 has 15 amino acids. The germline V gene has CDR1 MNHEY and CDR2 SMNVEV (reference sequence). The DNA of the CDR3 is TGTGCCAGCAGTTTACGGGCGGGAGGGGCCGGGGAGCTGTTTTTT. Its protein is CASSLRAGGAGELFF.

This clone occurred a few times. This sequence joins TRBV5-6 and TRBJ2-1; D gene ambiguous. V gave up 0 bases and J gave up 5 bases, with 6 bases separating them. From germline, CDR1 is SGHDT and CDR2 YYEEEE. This CDR3 is 13 amino acids long. CDR3: CASSLVQDNEQFF. CDR3 bases: TGTGCCAGCAGCTTGGTCCAGGACAATGAGCAGTTCTTC.

The genes are TRBV3-1 (or the pseudogene TRBV3-2) and TRBJ2-1, with TRBD1 identical over 7 bases. The J segment lost 7 bases and the V segment lost 3 bases, leaving 12 bases of the junction unmatched. CDR1 and CDR2 (germline): LGHDT, YNNKEL (reference sequence). CDR3 length equals 16 residues. Written as DNA, the CDR3 is TGTGCCAGCAGCCACCGTTCTTCAGGGGGTTTGAATGAGCAGTTCTTC. It codes for CASSHRSSGGLNEQFF.

The chain carries TRBV28 and TRBJ2-2; 10 bases map to TRBD2. From germline, CDR1 is MDHEN and CDR2 SYDVKM. Trimming at V came to 10 bases and at J to 3 bases, leaving 5 bases not matched to a gene. This CDR3 region has 14 residues. The CDR3 nucleotides read TGTGCCATAACAGGACTAGCGGACACCGGGGAGCTGTTTTTT. Translated: CAITGLADTGELFF. The whole variable domain, filled in from reference TRBV28 and TRBJ2-2, reads DVKVTQSSRYLVKRTGEKVFLECVQDMDHENMFWYRQDPGLGLRLIYFSYDVKMKEKGDIPEGYSVSREKKERFSLILESASTNQTSMYLCAITGLADTGELFFGEGSRLTVL.

This clone has a single count. The chain employs TRBV27 and TRBJ1-2; 7 bases align to TRBD1. Germline trimming cut 4 bases from V and 7 bases from J; bases unmatched to any gene: 6. Germline V lookup: CDR1 MNHEY, CDR2 SMNVEV (reference sequence). There are 13 residues in the CDR3. The DNA of the CDR3 is TGTGCCAGCAGTTCTCCGGACAGGACTGGCTACACCTTC. Protein: CASSSPDRTGYTF.

V and J are TRBV12-2 and TRBJ2-7; the D call TRBD2 from the table was never checked on the DNA. TRBV12-2 is designated a pseudogene. The CDR3 runs 15 residues. In DNA form, the CDR3 reads TGTGCAAGTCGCTTATATGGTACGGGAACCTACGAGCAGTACTTC. Protein sequence: CASRLYGTGTYEQYF.

The rearrangement joins TRBV7-9 to TRBJ1-1; 7 bases agree with TRBD1. Germline assignment: CDR1 SEHNR and CDR2 FQNEAQ (reference sequence). The CDR3 loop spans 15 amino acids. J lost 3 bases, V lost 5 bases, and 9 bases had no gene match. CDR3 protein: CASSKDRVRDTEAFF. CDR3 nucleotide sequence: TGTGCCAGCAGCAAAGACAGGGTAAGAGACACTGAAGCTTTCTTT. Supplemented by reference TRBV7-9 and TRBJ1-1, the full variable domain reads DTGVSQNPRHKITKRGQNVTFRCDPISEHNRLYWYRQTLGQGPEFLTYFQNEAQLEKSRLLSDRFSAERPKGSFSTLEIQRTEQGDSAMYLCASSKDRVRDTEAFFGQGTRLTVV.

The rearrangement joins TRBV7-9 to TRBJ2-7, with D tentatively TRBD2 (5 bases). This CDR3 contains 12 residues. Germline lookup yields CDR1 SEHNR and CDR2 FQNEAQ (reference sequence). V was trimmed by 5 bases and J by 4 bases, leaving 9 bases between them. The CDR3 DNA follows: TGTGCCAGCAGCCCCCCGGGATACGAGCAGTACTTC. Residues: CASSPPGYEQYF.

The V gene is TRBV5-1, the J gene TRBJ2-7; TRBD1 might be the D (6 bases). Germline V gene data show CDR1 as SGHRS and CDR2 as YFSETQ. This CDR3 has 16 amino acids. Trimming stripped 0 bases from V and 2 bases from J, with 15 bases between. CDR3 region: CASSLVQGRKAYEQYF. The CDR3 DNA reads TGCGCCAGCAGCTTGGTTCAGGGGCGCAAGGCCTACGAGCAGTACTTC.

V gene TRBV10-3 combines with J gene TRBJ2-7; D is possibly TRBD2 (6 bases). This CDR3 is built from 15 residues. The germline V and J ends were trimmed by 6 bases and 1 base, with 16 bases remaining between them. The germline gives CDR1 ENHRY, CDR2 SYGVKD. The CDR3 bases are TGTGCCATCAGGGGGGAGGTAGCGGTATCCTACGAGCAGTACTTC. It codes for CAIRGEVAVSYEQYF.

This chain connects TRBV30 to TRBJ2-7, with 8 bases aligning to TRBD1. The V and J ends lost 4 bases and 7 bases, in that order; junction bases with no gene match: 9. This CDR3 has 13 amino acids. CDR1 and CDR2 from the germline V gene are GTSNPN and SVGIG (reference sequence). The CDR3 DNA reads TGTGCCTGGACCCGGGACAGGTTGAGGGAGCAGTACTTC. It specifies CAWTRDRLREQYF. Using reference TRBV30 and TRBJ2-7 for the parts outside the CDR3, the full variable domain is SQTIHQWPATLVQPVGSPLSLECTVEGTSNPNLYWYRQAAGRGLQLLFYSVGIGQISSEVPQNLSASRPQDRQFILSSKKLLLSDSGFYLCAWTRDRLREQYFGPGTRLTVT.

V is TRBV28 and J is TRBJ2-7; TRBD2 matches 13 bases. This CDR3 is 15 amino acids long. V trimming: 5 bases; J trimming: 6 bases; junction bases outside the gene matches: 7. The germline V gene has CDR1 MDHEN and CDR2 SYDVKM. CDR3 coding DNA: TGTGCCAGCAGTACCACTAGCGGGAGGGCCCTCGAGCAGTACTTC. It yields the protein CASSTTSGRALEQYF.